This T cell receptor (beta chain) was sequenced for a study of T cells in Graves' hyperthyroidism and ophthalmopathy. Diagnosis rested on symptoms, serum thyroxine and TRAb, thyroid ultrasound, and orbital computed tomography. Regarding this clonotype: Its antigen is not identified.

What was amplified from RNA transcripts were TCR beta CDR3 regions. HTBI primers were used for first-round RT-PCR of the TCR CDR3. From the multiplex PCR reads, TCRdb called clonotypes with MiXCR, one entry per CDR3 protein. The data contain roughly 560,000 distinct CDR3 sequences, roughly 14% of them seen just once; the ten biggest clones take up 3.5% to 4.5%. This CDR3 region has 14 residues. With V trimmed by 2 bases and J by 6 bases, 6 bases remained unmatched. Germline V CDR1 and CDR2: GTSNPN, SVGIG (reference sequence). Study-wide results and limits: The model identified upcoming ophthalmopathy a median about six months ahead of onset.

The rearrangement uses TRBV30 and TRBJ1-5; 8 nucleotides agree with TRBD1. Sequencing was carried out using blood. The receptor was isolated from a woman in her thirties or forties with Graves' ophthalmopathy. The CDR3: CAWSFGQGTQPQHF. Written as DNA, the CDR3 is TGTGCCTGGAGTTTCGGACAGGGAACTCAGCCCCAGCATTTT.